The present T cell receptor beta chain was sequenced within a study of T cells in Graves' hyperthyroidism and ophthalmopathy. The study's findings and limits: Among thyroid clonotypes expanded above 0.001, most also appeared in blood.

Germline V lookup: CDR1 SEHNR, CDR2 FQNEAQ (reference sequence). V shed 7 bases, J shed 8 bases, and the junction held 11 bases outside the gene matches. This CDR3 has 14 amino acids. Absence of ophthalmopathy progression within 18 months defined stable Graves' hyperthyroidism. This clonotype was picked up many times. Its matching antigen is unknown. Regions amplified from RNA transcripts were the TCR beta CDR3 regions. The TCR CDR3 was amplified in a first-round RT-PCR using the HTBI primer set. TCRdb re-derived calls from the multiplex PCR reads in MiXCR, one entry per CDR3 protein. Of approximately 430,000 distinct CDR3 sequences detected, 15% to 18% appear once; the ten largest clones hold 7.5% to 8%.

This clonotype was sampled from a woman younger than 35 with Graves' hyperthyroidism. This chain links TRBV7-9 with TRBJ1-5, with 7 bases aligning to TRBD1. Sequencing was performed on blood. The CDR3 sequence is CASNGQGVMEPQHF. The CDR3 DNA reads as TGTGCCAGCAATGGGCAGGGGGTAATGGAGCCCCAGCATTTT.